This TCR beta chain was retrieved from a study of PD-1 blockade in classical Hodgkin lymphoma (dated by TCRdb to 2018 to 2020). Notes on the research overall: Nivolumab dosing was 3 mg/kg intravenously every 2 weeks, continuing until either disease progression or unacceptable toxicity. To define a peripheral blood immune signature of response to PD-1 blockade in classical Hodgkin lymphoma, the study combined TCR beta sequencing with CyTOF.

Study-wide conclusions, independent of this receptor: Among trial patients, those achieving complete response had baseline diversity similar to that of newly diagnosed patients, while diversity was significantly lower in partial responders and progressors. Baseline TCR diversity was reported as lower in newly diagnosed patients than in healthy donors, and lower still in relapsed/refractory patients. Patients starting nivolumab less than 1 year after ASCT had lower diversity and were excluded from later analyses to avoid confounding by immune reconstitution. The study covered only a single clinical trial cohort, and the causes of the repertoire differences, possibly disease activity or prior therapy, were still not defined. By C4D1, a significant rise was seen in CD4+ TCR diversity but not in CD8+ TCR diversity (p=0.0027 vs p=0.16), and the rise was most apparent among complete responders (p=0.02).

Sample time point, as interpreted from the label and publication: cycle 2 day 1 (C2D1) of nivolumab. Relapse after autologous stem cell transplantation had occurred in all trial patients, and cohorts A, B and C were distinguished by prior brentuximab vedotin exposure. A total of about 51 patients with relapsed/refractory classical Hodgkin lymphoma made up the trial cohort, and each patient's best overall response was complete response, partial response or progressive disease. Trial patients were treated with single-agent nivolumab in the multi-cohort phase II CheckMate 205 trial. Best overall response was determined by an independent review committee according to the 2007 International Working Group response criteria. Trial PBMCs were obtained immediately prior to nivolumab initiation (C1D1) and on therapy at cycle 2 day 1 and cycle 4 day 1. After peripheral blood was drawn into 8 mL Vacutainer Cell Preparation Tubes, PBMCs were isolated by centrifugation and then cryopreserved.

About this clone: This clone's antigen is unknown. At one end, the junction sequence differs from germline, possibly due to a read error. Other DNA sequences in the same sample also yield this CDR3.

The Qiagen DNeasy kit was used to extract genomic DNA both from unsorted PBMCs and from the negatively selected CD4+ and CD8+ fractions. Using primers that anneal to V and J segments, immunoSEQ multiplex PCR amplified the TCR beta CDR3 regions. A synthetic immune receptor repertoire was used to minimize amplification bias, and any residual bias was removed computationally once sequencing was done. Per the original workflow: Repertoire diversity was quantified as the Shannon entropy index using custom Python scripts. Unsorted, CD4+ and CD8+ repertoires were analyzed separately, except in combined analyses where CD4+ and CD8+ sequences were merged in silico. Clonal expansion was defined as at least a 2-fold frequency increase after treatment relative to C1D1, with a pseudocount of 0.5 for undetected baseline clones. Singleton clones were defined as clones with 0 or 1 copy at C1D1, and non-singleton clones were defined as clones with 2 or more copies. Clones expanded in unsorted samples were annotated as CD4+, CD8+ or unknown by matching protein sequences in sorted samples from the same patient. Wilcoxon tests were applied to paired samples to test diversity changes from C1D1 to C4D1. TCRdb obtained this table from immuneACCESS and retained in-frame rearrangements with V and J assigned. These tables miss some clones; where compared with another copy, unresolved V genes account for less than half of the shortfall, and the remainder is unexplained. V, J and clone size reflect that table, while D and trimming were determined from the DNA. This sample holds about 20,000 clones; about 73% were observed only once. The ten largest clones take up roughly 25% of the sample.

The TCR was taken from a human donor with classical Hodgkin lymphoma. The sample consisted of peripheral blood mononuclear cells (PBMCs), taken before the second cycle of nivolumab.

Here is the DNA: TGTGCTAGCAGCTTGGGAGAGAACACTGAAGCTTTCTTT. The encoded protein is CASSLGENTEAFF. The rearranged chain carries TRBV7-7 and TRBJ1-1; the D gene is not confidently resolved. The germline V gene (reference sequence) specifies SSHAT as CDR1 and FNYEAQ as CDR2. Measured from the cysteine to the phenylalanine, the CDR3 is 13 residues long. Just CDR3 DNA is preserved here, 39 bases in frame from base 1.